This TCR beta chain appears in the sequencing data of a study of tumor-infiltrating lymphocytes in oesophageal squamous cell carcinoma. Via MiXCR, TCRdb re-called the PCR reads, giving one row per CDR3 protein. The sample comprises more than 9,500 distinct CDR3 sequences, approximately 50% of which are singletons, and about 35% rests with the top ten. Trimming stripped 2 bases from V and 7 bases from J, with 12 bases between. Per germline, CDR1 DFQATT and CDR2 SNEGSKA (reference sequence). CDR3 length: 14 amino acids. This clonotype was sampled from a female donor with esophageal squamous cell carcinoma. Sequenced material: esophageal tumor tissue. The genes are TRBV20-1 and TRBJ1-6, with a tentative D call TRBD1 (5 bases). The CDR3 coding sequence is TGCAGTGCTAGACCTGGGGGTGGGAATTCACCCCTCCACTTT. Protein product: CSARPGGGNSPLHF.